Below, 25 T cell receptor beta chains from the same sample are listed, as sequenced in a study of T cell responses to AZD1222 COVID-19 vaccine. Sequencing used immunoSEQ multiplex PCR; TCRdb keeps in-frame clones, though not all of them. Among 90,000 to 120,000 clones listed, 80% to 90% were seen once. Material: peripheral blood, obtained on day 0 of AZD1222 vaccination. The receptors derive from an adult in good health.

This rearrangement joins TRBV28 to TRBJ2-1, with D tentatively TRBD1 or TRBD2 (5 bases each). Germline lookup yields CDR1 MDHEN and CDR2 SYDVKM. This CDR3 spans 12 amino acids. Trimming cost V 3 bases and J 9 bases, with 9 bases left between them. DNA of the CDR3: TGTGCCAGCAGTTTCGGGACGGTTGAGCAGTTCTTC. Amino acid sequence: CASSFGTVEQFF.

This clone was detected only a few times. The chain joins TRBV19 to TRBJ1-2; 7 nucleotides agree with TRBD1. The CDR3 length is 13 residues. V trimming: 6 bases; J trimming: 5 bases; junction bases outside the gene matches: 6. Germline assignment: CDR1 LNHDA and CDR2 SQIVND (reference sequence). This chain's CDR3 is CASRQTGRYGYTF. The CDR3 DNA reads TGTGCCAGTAGGCAGACAGGGAGGTATGGCTACACCTTC.

The sample holds one count of this clone. V gene TRBV11-2 combines with J gene TRBJ2-7; no firm D call. Trimming took off 5 bases at V and 3 bases at J, with 17 bases between the two ends. CDR3 length: 15 residues. Germline CDR1 SGHAT, CDR2 FQNNGV. The CDR3 region has the DNA TGTGCCAGCAGCCGCCCATTTAACGGTGACTACGAGCAGTACTTC. Protein product: CASSRPFNGDYEQYF.

The CDR3 reads CASSPGGIVADTQYF. The CDR3 nucleotides are TGTGCCAGCTCACCTGGGGGGATAGTCGCAGATACGCAGTATTTT. The chain combines TRBV18 with TRBJ2-3; D perhaps matches TRBD2 (6 bases). Trimming shortened V by 3 bases and J by 4 bases, and 14 bases separated the two germline ends. CDR1 and CDR2 (germline): KGHSH, LQKENI. CDR3 size: 15 residues.

The V call is TRBV20-1, the J call TRBJ1-1; the D is unclear. The CDR3 extends over 11 amino acids. Per the germline V gene, CDR1 is DFQATT and CDR2 is SNEGSKA (reference sequence). With 3 bases removed from V and 5 bases from J, the gap between germline ends came to 7 bases. The CDR3 sequence is CSASTGTEAFF. CDR3 nucleotides: TGCAGTGCTAGTACCGGGACTGAAGCTTTCTTT.

V gene TRBV11-2 combines with J gene TRBJ2-7; 8 bases map to TRBD1. The CDR3 covers 14 residues. Germline V gives CDR1 SGHAT, CDR2 FQNNGV. With 5 bases clipped from V and 2 bases from J, the junction kept 5 bases outside the gene matches. The CDR3 coding sequence is TGTGCCAGCAGCCCAATGACAGGGGCCTACGAGCAGTACTTC. Translating it yields CASSPMTGAYEQYF.

This clone was detected once. The chain combines TRBV28 with TRBJ1-3; D is undetermined. Germline assignment: CDR1 MDHEN and CDR2 SYDVKM. There are 14 residues in the CDR3. Trimming took off 6 bases at V and 2 bases at J, with 11 bases between the two ends. CDR3 loop: CASSAGLPGNTIYF. The CDR3 DNA reads as TGTGCCAGCAGCGCCGGTCTACCTGGAAACACCATATATTTT.

The chain is built from TRBV19 and TRBJ2-7; D may match TRBD1 or TRBD2 (5 bases each). In germline, CDR1 is LNHDA, CDR2 SQIVND (reference sequence). The ends were cut back, 0 bases at V and 3 bases at J, with 12 bases in the middle. This CDR3 is 15 amino acids long. In nucleotides, the CDR3 is TGTGCCAGTAGTATAGAGGCAGGGAGACGCTACGAGCAGTACTTC. Its protein product is CASSIEAGRRYEQYF.

V and J are TRBV6-2 or TRBV6-3 and TRBJ2-1; 9 bases are a match to TRBD1. V shed 5 bases and J 9 bases; nucleotides not matched to a gene: 11. The CDR3 contains 15 residues. From germline, CDR1 is MNHEY and CDR2 SVGEGT. CDR3 bases: TGTGCCAGCAGTCACCCGGGACAGGGAGTCGGTGAGCAGTTCTTC. It is translated as CASSHPGQGVGEQFF.

This chain joins TRBV7-9 and TRBJ1-6; 9 bases map to TRBD1. V lost 7 bases and J lost 7; bases outside the gene matches: 8. The CDR3 contains 15 residues. CDR1 is SEHNR and CDR2 is FQNEAQ in the germline V gene (reference sequence). CDR3 residues: CASTTGTGQNSPLHF. CDR3 bases: TGTGCCAGCACTACCGGGACAGGGCAAAATTCACCCCTCCACTTT. Together with reference TRBV7-9 and TRBJ1-6, the CDR3 gives the full variable domain: DTGVSQNPRHKITKRGQNVTFRCDPISEHNRLYWYRQTLGQGPEFLTYFQNEAQLEKSRLLSDRFSAERPKGSFSTLEIQRTEQGDSAMYLCASTTGTGQNSPLHFGNGTRLTVT.

The rearrangement uses TRBV28 and TRBJ1-5; 7 positions agree with TRBD1. Germline V CDR1 and CDR2: MDHEN, SYDVKM. CDR3 length: 15 amino acids. Trimming removed 7 bases from V and 3 bases from J; junction bases left unmatched: 9. CDR3 in amino acids: CASKQGEVSNQPQHF. The CDR3 DNA is TGTGCCAGCAAGCAGGGGGAAGTCTCCAATCAGCCCCAGCATTTT.

V and J are TRBV7-9 and TRBJ1-5, with TRBD1 matching over 8 bases. The germline V gene encodes CDR1 SEHNR and CDR2 FQNEAQ (reference sequence). V trimming: 5 bases; J trimming: 0 bases; junction bases outside the gene matches: 9. The CDR3 runs to 17 residues. DNA of the CDR3: TGTGCCAGCAGCCCAGGACAGGGACTTTATAGCAATCAGCCCCAGCATTTT. This translates into CASSPGQGLYSNQPQHF. Variable domain in full (rest from reference TRBV7-9 and TRBJ1-5): DTGVSQNPRHKITKRGQNVTFRCDPISEHNRLYWYRQTLGQGPEFLTYFQNEAQLEKSRLLSDRFSAERPKGSFSTLEIQRTEQGDSAMYLCASSPGQGLYSNQPQHFGDGTRLSIL.

This clone was seen repeatedly, ten times or more. This specimen includes other DNA sequences encoding the same CDR3. The CDR3 DNA follows: TGTGCCACCAGCAGAGTATTGGAAGGTAACTATGGCTACACCTTC. It specifies CATSRVLEGNYGYTF. The rearrangement joins TRBV15 to TRBJ1-2; D is unresolved. Between the trimmed V and J ends, which lost 1 base and 1 base, there was a span of 10 bases. CDR3 length: 15 amino acids. The germline V gene has CDR1 LNHNV and CDR2 YYDKDF (reference sequence). Drawing the rest from reference TRBV15 and TRBJ1-2, the complete variable domain is DAMVIQNPRYQVTQFGKPVTLSCSQTLNHNVMYWYQQKSSQAPKLLFHYYDKDFNNEADTPDNFQSRRPNTSFCFLDIRSPGLGDTAMYLCATSRVLEGNYGYTFGSGTRLTVV.

The V call is TRBV19, the J call TRBJ1-4; 12 nucleotides line up with TRBD1. The germline V gene has CDR1 LNHDA and CDR2 SQIVND (reference sequence). The CDR3 is 19 residues long. Unmatched junction bases numbered 12, after V lost 6 bases and J lost 1 base. CDR3 DNA: TGTGCCAGTAGACGACGGGACAGGGGGCTCGGCCTAACTAATGAAAAACTGTTTTTT. This sequence encodes CASRRRDRGLGLTNEKLFF. Complete variable domain (other parts from reference TRBV19 and TRBJ1-4): DGGITQSPKYLFRKEGQNVTLSCEQNLNHDAMYWYRQDPGQGLRLIYYSQIVNDFQKGDIAEGYSVSREKKESFPLTVTSAQKNPTAFYLCASRRRDRGLGLTNEKLFFGSGTQLSVL.

This chain connects TRBV19 to TRBJ1-1; no clear D. The V gene lost 6 bases and the J gene lost 0 bases, with 11 bases spanning the gap. CDR1 and CDR2 from the germline V gene are LNHDA and SQIVND (reference sequence). CDR3 size: 14 residues. CDR3 protein: CASRYIGMNTEAFF. The DNA for the CDR3 is TGTGCCAGTAGGTATATCGGGATGAACACTGAAGCTTTCTTT.

A single count supports this clone. The CDR3 coding sequence is TGCGCCAGCAGCCAAGATCTTGCGGGAAAGTCCTACAATGAGCAGTTCTTC. This gives the protein CASSQDLAGKSYNEQFF. V usage is TRBV4-3 and J usage is TRBJ2-1; tentative D call: TRBD2 (6 bases). The V end was cut by 0 bases, the J end by 1 base, with 13 bases between. The CDR3 is 17 amino acids. Germline V gene data show CDR1 as LGHNA and CDR2 as YSLEER.

The chain employs TRBV9 and TRBJ1-1; D possibly corresponds to TRBD1 (5 bases). From germline, CDR1 is SGDLS and CDR2 YYNGEE. This CDR3 has 15 amino acids. Trimming stripped 4 bases from V and 2 bases from J, with 15 bases between. The CDR3 coding sequence is TGTGCCAGCAGCTCCCCCCAGGGATTAAACACTGAAGCTTTCTTT. It yields the protein CASSSPQGLNTEAFF.

The V call is TRBV7-2, the J call TRBJ2-7; possibly TRBD2 for D (5 bases). Germline V CDR1 and CDR2: SGHTA, FQGNSA. Trimming took off 5 bases at V and 6 bases at J, with 29 bases between the two ends. This CDR3 region has 18 residues. The CDR3 loop reads CASSPPSGVLARTSEQYF. CDR3 DNA sequence: TGTGCCAGCAGCCCTCCGTCGGGTGTTTTGGCCCGAACTAGCGAGCAGTACTTC.

The V and J genes are TRBV7-2 and TRBJ2-1, with TRBD2 identical over 11 bases. There are 15 residues in the CDR3. The germline gives CDR1 SGHTA, CDR2 FQGNSA. The V segment lost 1 base and the J segment 10 bases; nucleotides outside the gene matches: 6. CDR3 DNA: TGTGCCAGCAGCTTAGGTAGCGGGGGGGCGGTGGAGCAGTTCTTC. Its translation: CASSLGSGGAVEQFF.

The V and J genes are TRBV28 and TRBJ2-7; 7 bases map to TRBD1. Trimming at V came to 2 bases and at J to 5 bases, leaving 15 bases not matched to a gene. CDR1 is MDHEN and CDR2 is SYDVKM in the germline V gene. The length of the CDR3 is 17 residues. The DNA of the CDR3 is TGTGCCAGCAGTTTAAAAGGGACGACAGGGCACCTGAACGAGCAGTACTTC. This gives the protein CASSLKGTTGHLNEQYF. The full variable domain, with the rest looked up from reference TRBV28 and TRBJ2-7, is DVKVTQSSRYLVKRTGEKVFLECVQDMDHENMFWYRQDPGLGLRLIYFSYDVKMKEKGDIPEGYSVSREKKERFSLILESASTNQTSMYLCASSLKGTTGHLNEQYFGPGTRLTVT.

The chain employs TRBV6-2 or TRBV6-3 and TRBJ1-4; no firm D call. V was trimmed by 3 bases and J by 8 bases, leaving 13 bases between them. The CDR3 has 14 residues. CDR1 is MNHEY and CDR2 is SVGEGT in the germline V gene. The DNA of the CDR3 is TGTGCCAGCAGTTATTCGCGGGTCATGGAAAAACTGTTTTTT. Translated, it gives CASSYSRVMEKLFF.

The chain employs TRBV6-4 and TRBJ1-2; the D gene is possibly TRBD1 (5 bases). Trimming left V 2 bases short and J 7 bases short, with 8 bases between. Germline-derived CDR1 and CDR2 are MRHNA and SNTAGT. The CDR3 is 12 residues long. CDR3 in amino acids: CASSDGGTGYTF. CDR3 in DNA: TGTGCCAGCAGTGACGGAGGGACTGGCTACACCTTC.

This clone was picked up one time. The rearrangement links TRBV30 to TRBJ1-5, with D unclear. Germline CDR1 and CDR2: GTSNPN and SVGIG (reference sequence). The CDR3 runs 18 residues. Between the trimmed V and J ends, which lost 4 bases and 1 base, there was a span of 23 bases. For the CDR3, the DNA is TGTGCCTGGACCAACGGCCCCCCTTGGCTAGGAAGCAATCAGCCCCAGCATTTT. Translation gives CAWTNGPPWLGSNQPQHF. Looking up the rest from reference TRBV30 and TRBJ1-5 gives the full variable domain: SQTIHQWPATLVQPVGSPLSLECTVEGTSNPNLYWYRQAAGRGLQLLFYSVGIGQISSEVPQNLSASRPQDRQFILSSKKLLLSDSGFYLCAWTNGPPWLGSNQPQHFGDGTRLSIL.

The J gene is TRBJ2-7, the V gene TRBV9; a possible D gene is TRBD1 (6 bases). Germline CDR1 SGDLS, CDR2 YYNGEE. Between the trimmed V and J ends, which lost 2 bases and 3 bases, there was a span of 12 bases. The length of the CDR3 is 14 residues. The CDR3: CASSVDTGLYEQYF. The CDR3 bases are TGTGCCAGCAGCGTCGACACAGGGCTCTACGAGCAGTACTTC.

This clone was picked up a small number of times. The V and J genes are TRBV3-1 (or the pseudogene TRBV3-2) and TRBJ2-2, with a weak D call TRBD2 (5 bases). This CDR3 region has 17 residues. The germline V gene has CDR1 LGHDT and CDR2 YNNKEL (reference sequence). The ends were cut back, 0 bases at V and 3 bases at J, with 14 bases in the middle. The CDR3 spells CASSQDRTGFHTGELFF. CDR3 nucleotides: TGTGCCAGCAGCCAAGATCGGACGGGATTCCACACCGGGGAGCTGTTTTTT.